What follows are 20 T cell receptor beta chains derived from one specimen sequenced in a study of metastatic and nonmetastatic thyroid tumors. TCRdb ran MiXCR on the PCR reads. The sample includes around 30,000 clones, about a quarter of them seen just once. Each patient came to thyroid surgery without any prior treatment (of any kind). The specimen sequenced was blood. Receptor source: a female donor with papillary thyroid cancer or a benign thyroid nodule (not recorded which). Some clones in this sample may be carry-over from other donors' samples.

The rearrangement links TRBV19 to TRBJ1-1; D not resolved. Germline V CDR1 and CDR2: LNHDA, SQIVND (reference sequence). CDR3 length: 13 residues. V shed 5 bases and J shed 12 bases, with 19 bases lying between them. CDR3 in amino acids: CASSFRSNTGSFF. In DNA form, the CDR3 reads TGTGCCAGTAGTTTCAGGTCAAACACTGGATCTTTCTTT.

In its sample, this clone is medium-sized. The same CDR3 is also encoded by other DNA sequences in this sample. The chain joins TRBV6-2 or TRBV6-3 to TRBJ2-7, with a tentative D call TRBD1 (5 bases). Germline V gene data show CDR1 as MNHEY and CDR2 as SVGEGT. Trimming removed 0 bases from V and 6 bases from J, with 9 bases in between. This CDR3 region has 13 residues. CDR3: CASSYSTRGEQYF. The DNA of the CDR3 is TGTGCCAGCAGTTACTCGACAAGGGGCGAGCAGTACTTC.

This clone occurred many times. The junction departs from the called germline gene at one end, perhaps through a read error. V gene TRBV2 combines with J gene TRBJ2-7, with 15 nucleotides matching TRBD2. This CDR3 has 13 residues. The V gene's germline CDR1 is SNHLY and CDR2 FYNNEI. CDR3 bases: TGTGCCAGCAGTGAGGGACTAGCGGGAGGTACGAACTTC. This codes for CASSEGLAGGTNF. The complete variable domain, with remaining parts taken from reference TRBV2 and TRBJ2-7, reads EPEVTQTPSHQVTQMGQEVILRCVPISNHLYFYWYRQILGQKVEFLVSFYNNEISEKSEIFDDQFSVERPDGSNFTLKIRSTKLEDSAMYFCASSEGLAGGTNFGPGTRLTVT.

This clone was seen many times. The rearrangement links TRBV24-1 to TRBJ1-1, with 7 positions matching TRBD1. V gave up 5 bases and J gave up 0 bases; unmatched junction bases: 11. CDR1 is KGHDR and CDR2 is SFDVKD in the germline V gene. The CDR3 has 17 amino acids. The CDR3 region has the DNA TGTGCCACCAGTGTCGTACAGGGGAGAGTCATGAACACTGAAGCTTTCTTT. As protein: CATSVVQGRVMNTEAFF.

This clone was observed many times. The chain links TRBV7-3 to TRBJ2-3, with a possible D match to TRBD2 (6 bases). The CDR3 consists of 16 residues. The germline CDR1 and CDR2 sequences are SGHTA and FQGTGA. The V and J ends lost 5 bases and 2 bases respectively, with 17 bases between them. This CDR3 is CASSLAPGLSTDTQYF. The CDR3 DNA reads as TGTGCCAGCAGCCTTGCTCCGGGACTTTCCACAGATACGCAGTATTTT.

This clone was seen a few times. Germline and junction disagree at one end, which may indicate a read error. This chain joins TRBV6-4 and TRBJ2-2, with TRBD2 matching 9 bases. There are 16 residues in the CDR3. Germline-derived CDR1 and CDR2 are MRHNA and SNTAGT. This CDR3 is CASSDSREGRIGEPFF. CDR3 sequence (DNA): TGTGCCAGCAGTGACTCGCGGGAGGGCCGCATCGGGGAGCCGTTTTTT.

This clone is labeled as medium-sized. The chain carries TRBV20-1 and TRBJ2-7, with 7 bases matching TRBD2. This CDR3 spans 16 amino acids. Germline CDR1 reads DFQATT; CDR2 reads SNEGSKA (reference sequence). Trimming cost V 6 bases and J 0 bases; bases outside gene matches: 14. The CDR3 spells CSAKPRRLASSYEQYF. In DNA form, the CDR3 reads TGCAGTGCCAAGCCCCGGAGACTAGCCAGCTCCTACGAGCAGTACTTC.

This clone was recorded many times. This could be a read error, since a much larger clone is one nucleotide away. The rearrangement uses TRBV25-1 and TRBJ1-2; D may be TRBD1 (6 bases). Trimming took off 6 bases at V and 4 bases at J, with 9 bases between the two ends. This CDR3 comprises 12 residues. The germline V gene has CDR1 MGHDK and CDR2 SYGVNS. The CDR3 nucleotides are TGTGCCAGCAGCCGGGGGCTCTATGGCTACACCTTC. Its protein is CASSRGLYGYTF.

This clone was found many times. The chain recombines TRBV7-2 with TRBJ1-5; D may be TRBD1 (5 bases). Germline V gene lookup returns CDR1 SGHTA and CDR2 FQGNSA. This CDR3 contains 15 residues. V gave up 1 base and J gave up 5 bases, with 12 bases separating them. The CDR3 sequence is CASSLESATDQPQHF. CDR3 coding DNA: TGTGCCAGCAGCTTAGAGTCCGCGACAGATCAGCCCCAGCATTTT. Filled out from reference TRBV7-2 and TRBJ1-5, the complete variable domain reads GAGVSQSPSNKVTEKGKDVELRCDPISGHTALYWYRQSLGQGLEFLIYFQGNSAPDKSGLPSDRFSAERTGGSVSTLTIQRTQQEDSAVYLCASSLESATDQPQHFGDGTRLSIL.

Sample share makes this clone medium-sized. CDR3 sequence: CASSRGGEEQFF. In nucleotides, the CDR3 is TGTGCCAGCAGTCGAGGCGGGGAGGAGCAGTTCTTC. This sequence joins TRBV2 and TRBJ2-1, with D perhaps matching TRBD2 (6 bases). Trimming pared 5 bases from V and 10 bases from J, leaving 12 bases between. CDR3 length: 12 amino acids. From germline, CDR1 is SNHLY and CDR2 FYNNEI.

This clone appeared many times. The rearrangement links TRBV19 to TRBJ2-3; TRBD1 matches 12 bases. The CDR3 is 14 residues long. The V segment lost 6 bases and the J segment 7 bases; nucleotides outside the gene matches: 5. The V gene's germline CDR1 is LNHDA and CDR2 SQIVND (reference sequence). CDR3 in amino acids: CASRTGTGGNTQYF. In DNA, the CDR3 is TGTGCCAGTAGGACCGGGACAGGGGGCAATACGCAGTATTTT. The variable domain in full, with the rest retrieved from reference TRBV19 and TRBJ2-3, is DGGITQSPKYLFRKEGQNVTLSCEQNLNHDAMYWYRQDPGQGLRLIYYSQIVNDFQKGDIAEGYSVSREKKESFPLTVTSAQKNPTAFYLCASRTGTGGNTQYFGPGTRLTVL.

A note on this clone: The junction departs from germline at one end; a sequencing error may be responsible. This chain's CDR3 is CASRANNEAIF. CDR3 sequence (DNA): TGTGCCAGCCGTGCGAACAATGAAGCTATCTTT. The chain employs TRBV28 and TRBJ1-1; D gene uncertain. CDR1 and CDR2 from the germline V gene are MDHEN and SYDVKM. CDR3 length equals 11 residues.

By sample share, this clone is medium-sized. The rearrangement joins TRBV7-2 to TRBJ2-7; no firm D call. The CDR3 consists of 11 residues. Germline CDR1 reads SGHTA; CDR2 reads FQGNSA. With 5 bases removed from V and 1 base from J, the gap between germline ends came to 3 bases. As DNA, the CDR3 is TGTGCCAGCAGCCCATCCTACGAGCAGTACTTC. Its translation is CASSPSYEQYF. The variable domain in full, with the rest retrieved from reference TRBV7-2 and TRBJ2-7, is GAGVSQSPSNKVTEKGKDVELRCDPISGHTALYWYRQSLGQGLEFLIYFQGNSAPDKSGLPSDRFSAERTGGSVSTLTIQRTQQEDSAVYLCASSPSYEQYFGPGTRLTVT.

At least ten counts were recorded for this clone. V is TRBV19 and J is TRBJ2-3; 7 nucleotides line up with TRBD2. Per germline, CDR1 LNHDA and CDR2 SQIVND (reference sequence). The ends lost 5 bases at V and 7 bases at J; junction bases unmatched: 6. The length of the CDR3 is 13 residues. This CDR3 is CASSPDGRHTQYF. The CDR3 nucleotides are TGTGCCAGTAGTCCGGACGGGAGGCATACGCAGTATTTT.

In this sample, this clone is medium-sized (0.01 to 0.1%). This chain connects TRBV10-3 to TRBJ2-7; D might be TRBD1 or TRBD2, each matching 5 bases. The germline V gene has CDR1 ENHRY and CDR2 SYGVKD. The CDR3 has 13 amino acids. Deletions cut 10 bases from V and 5 bases from J, with 18 bases between. The CDR3 sequence: CATTGTLSHEQYF. In DNA form, the CDR3 reads TGTGCCACGACCGGGACCCTATCCCACGAGCAGTACTTC.

In this sample, this clone turned up many times. The CDR3 carries no conserved terminal phenylalanine or tryptophan, so it likely arises from a read error. The chain joins TRBV5-1 to TRBJ1-3; D remains ambiguous. The germline CDR1 and CDR2 sequences are SGHRS and YFSETQ. This CDR3 has 16 residues. V was shortened by 3 bases and J by 0 bases, with 13 bases between the two germline ends. The CDR3 sequence is CASSSELLISGNTIYS. The CDR3 DNA reads as TGCGCCAGCAGCTCCGAACTTCTAATCTCTGGAAACACCATATATTCT.

Notes on this clone: A much bigger clone sits one base away, suggesting this may be a read error. The missing conserved phenylalanine or tryptophan at the end of this CDR3 makes a read error likely. The V gene is TRBV5-1, the J gene TRBJ1-6; tentative D call: TRBD1 (6 bases). Deletions cut 0 bases from V and 7 bases from J, with 11 bases between. Germline values: CDR1 SGHRS, CDR2 YFSETQ. The CDR3 has 15 amino acids. The CDR3 sequence is CASSLGGGRNSPLHL. The CDR3 region has the DNA TGCGCCAGCAGCTTGGGGGGGGGCCGGAATTCACCCCTCCACCTT.

Judged by abundance, this clone is medium-sized. The rearrangement links TRBV24-1 to TRBJ2-7, with 7 bases aligning to TRBD2. The CDR3 has 13 amino acids. Trimming removed 3 bases from V and 3 bases from J; junction bases left unmatched: 1. Per germline, CDR1 KGHDR and CDR2 SFDVKD. The CDR3 is CATSDPGGYEQYF. CDR3 DNA sequence: TGTGCCACCAGTGATCCGGGAGGCTACGAGCAGTACTTC.

At least ten counts were recorded for this clone. DNA for the CDR3: TGCAGCGTTGTCGGTGGACAGGGGGCGACAGATACGCAGTATTTT. Translation gives CSVVGGQGATDTQYF. The chain combines TRBV29-1 with TRBJ2-3; the match to TRBD1 covers 11 bases. This CDR3 contains 15 residues. The V gene end was trimmed by 4 bases and the J gene end by 3 bases; junction bases not matched to a gene: 6. Germline CDR1 SQVTM, CDR2 ANQGSEA.

This clone has at least ten counts. The J gene is TRBJ2-7, the V gene TRBV6-6, with 8 bases aligning to TRBD2. Trimming took 2 bases from V and 4 from J; bases not matched to a gene: 4. The germline V gene has CDR1 MNHNY and CDR2 SVGAGI (reference sequence). This CDR3 is 14 amino acids long. The CDR3 protein is CASSYRRGAYEQYF. As DNA, the CDR3 is TGTGCCAGCAGTTACCGGCGGGGGGCATACGAGCAGTACTTC.